This TCR beta chain was sequenced for a study of blood T cell repertoires in COVID-19. Study information: COVID-19 samples collected from the United States, Italy and Spain covered acute and convalescent phases. The analysed material was cDNA or gDNA that came from T cells, B-cell-depleted T cells, or PBMCs.

The CDR3 consists of 16 residues. In the study's own analysis: Estimates of nucleated cell counts were drawn from the amplification of reference gene primers. Sequenced by immunoSEQ multiplex PCR; TCRdb stores in-frame clones only, minus some. That table is the source of V, J and clone size, and D and trimming were worked out from the DNA. The profile shows roughly 250,000 clones, 75% to 90% of them singletons. The origin of this receptor is a human donor in a cohort sampled during active COVID-19. The sample consisted of peripheral blood. The V and J genes are TRBV21-1 and TRBJ1-4; the D call in the table, TRBD1, was not verified against the DNA. TRBV21-1 is assigned pseudogene status. CDR3 nucleotide sequence: TGTGCCAGCAACTCCGAATCGACAGGGGTAAGTGAAAAACTGTTTTTT. It encodes CASNSESTGVSEKLFF.